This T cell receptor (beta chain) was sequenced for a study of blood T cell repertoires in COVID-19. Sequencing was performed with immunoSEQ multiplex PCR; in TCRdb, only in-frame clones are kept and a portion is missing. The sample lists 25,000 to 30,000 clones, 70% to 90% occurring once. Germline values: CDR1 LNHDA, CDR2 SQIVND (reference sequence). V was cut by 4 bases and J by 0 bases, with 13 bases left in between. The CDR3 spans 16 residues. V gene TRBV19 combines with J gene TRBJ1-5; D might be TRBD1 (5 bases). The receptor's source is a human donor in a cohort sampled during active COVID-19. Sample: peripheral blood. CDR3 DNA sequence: TGTGCCAGTAGTACAGGGCTGGGATATAGCAATCAGCCCCAGCATTTT. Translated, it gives CASSTGLGYSNQPQHF.